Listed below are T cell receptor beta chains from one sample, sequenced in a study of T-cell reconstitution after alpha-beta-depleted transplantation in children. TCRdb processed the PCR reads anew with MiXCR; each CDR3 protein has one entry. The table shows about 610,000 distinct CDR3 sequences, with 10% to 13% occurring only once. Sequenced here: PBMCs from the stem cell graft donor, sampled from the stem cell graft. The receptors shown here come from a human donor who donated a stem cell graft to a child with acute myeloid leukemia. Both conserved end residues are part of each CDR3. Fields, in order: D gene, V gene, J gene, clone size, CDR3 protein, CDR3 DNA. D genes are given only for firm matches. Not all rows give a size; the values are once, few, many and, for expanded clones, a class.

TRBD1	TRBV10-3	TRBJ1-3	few	CAISESQTGGHTIYF	TGTGCCATCAGTGAGTCGCAGACAGGGGGACACACCATATATTTT
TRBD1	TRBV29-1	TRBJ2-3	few	CSVGRTGFTDTQYF	TGCAGCGTTGGCAGGACAGGATTTACAGATACGCAGTATTTT
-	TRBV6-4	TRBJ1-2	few	CASSPRESMGYGYTF	TGTGCCAGCAGTCCCAGGGAAAGTATGGGCTATGGCTACACCTTC
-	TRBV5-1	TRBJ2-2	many	CASSPGTNTGELFF	TGTGCCAGCAGCCCCGGGACGAACACCGGGGAGCTGTTTTTT
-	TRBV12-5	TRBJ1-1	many	CASGLASGALNTEAFF	TGTGCTAGTGGTTTGGCCTCAGGGGCCTTGAACACTGAAGCTTTCTTT
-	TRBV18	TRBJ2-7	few	CASSPIGRPYEQYF	TGTGCCAGCTCACCGATCGGGAGACCCTACGAGCAGTACTTC
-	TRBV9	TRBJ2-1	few	CASSVGGVNEQFF	TGTGCCAGCAGCGTGGGCGGGGTCAATGAGCAGTTCTTC
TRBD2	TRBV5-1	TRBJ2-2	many	CASSYYSGRVNTGELFF	TGCGCCAGCAGCTATTATAGCGGGAGGGTGAACACCGGGGAGCTGTTTTTT
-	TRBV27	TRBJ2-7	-	CASSLSWGSYEQYF	TGTGCCAGCAGTTTATCGTGGGGGTCCTACGAGCAGTACTTC
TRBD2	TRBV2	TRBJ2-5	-	CASGIAGGRETQYF	TGTGCCAGCGGGATAGCGGGAGGGCGTGAGACCCAGTACTTC